This record covers a single T cell receptor beta chain. These data come from a study of cytomegalovirus exposure and HLA in healthy donors. The CDR3 is made up of 15 amino acids. Trimming pared 3 bases from V and 1 base from J, leaving 10 bases between. The germline gives CDR1 MNHNS, CDR2 SASEGT. PCR was performed using 60 Vbeta and 13 Jbeta primers. TCRdb keeps only in-frame clones here, not all; method: immunoSEQ multiplex PCR. Here the sample spans fewer than 150,000 clones, 75% to 80% being singletons. This receptor was obtained from a woman aged 50 to 60 in good health and CMV-seronegative. V gene TRBV6-1 combines with J gene TRBJ1-5; D is undetermined. The sequencing input was PBMCs. The CDR3 DNA reads as TGTGCCAGCAGTGAGAGTGCTAGAAGCAATCAGCCCCAGCATTTT. Protein product: CASSESARSNQPQHF.